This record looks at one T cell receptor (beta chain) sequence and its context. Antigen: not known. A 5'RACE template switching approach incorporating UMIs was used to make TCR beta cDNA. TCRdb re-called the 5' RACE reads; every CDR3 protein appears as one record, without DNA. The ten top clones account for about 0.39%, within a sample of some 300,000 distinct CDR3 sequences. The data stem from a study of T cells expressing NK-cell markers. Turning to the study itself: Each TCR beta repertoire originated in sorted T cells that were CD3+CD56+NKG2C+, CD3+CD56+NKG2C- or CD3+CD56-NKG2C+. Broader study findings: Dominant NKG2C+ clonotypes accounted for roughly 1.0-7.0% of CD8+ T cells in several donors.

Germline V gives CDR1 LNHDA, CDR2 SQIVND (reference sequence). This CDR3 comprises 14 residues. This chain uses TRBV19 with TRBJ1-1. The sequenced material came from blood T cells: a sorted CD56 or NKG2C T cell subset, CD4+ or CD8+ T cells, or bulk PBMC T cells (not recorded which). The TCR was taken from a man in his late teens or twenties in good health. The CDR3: CASSMGGGSTEAFF.